The 23 T cell receptor beta chains listed next were all sequenced from one sample in a study of T-cell reconstitution after alpha-beta-depleted transplantation in children. Researchers prepared the TCRbeta library using unique molecular identifiers, the study reports. MiXCR was run by TCRdb on the PCR reads, yielding one entry per CDR3 protein. The sample comprises 100,000 to 120,000 distinct CDR3 sequences, 10% of which are singletons, and approximately 7.9% rests with the top ten. This material consisted of PBMCs from the stem cell graft donor, taken from the stem cell graft. The receptors derive from a human donor who donated a stem cell graft to a child with acute lymphoblastic leukemia.

This clonotype was picked up one time. The chain has TRBV28 and TRBJ1-5; 9 bases are shared with TRBD1. Germline V gene sequence: CDR1 MDHEN, CDR2 SYDVKM. With 6 bases clipped from V and 0 bases from J, the junction kept 3 bases outside the gene matches. CDR3 size: 15 residues. The CDR3: CASRRGQGSNQPQHF. CDR3 bases: TGTGCCAGCAGACGGGGACAGGGTAGCAATCAGCCCCAGCATTTT.

In its sample, this clonotype was seen many times. This chain joins TRBV20-1 and TRBJ2-5, with TRBD2 matching 7 bases. The CDR3 runs 14 residues. Germline CDR1 and CDR2: DFQATT and SNEGSKA (reference sequence). V shed 8 bases, J shed 2 bases, and the junction held 11 bases outside the gene matches. CDR3 residues: CSSARLAVQETQYF. For the CDR3, the DNA is TGCAGTTCCGCCCGGCTAGCGGTTCAAGAGACCCAGTACTTC.

This clonotype came up many times. The chain recombines TRBV5-1 with TRBJ2-1, with 10 nucleotides matching TRBD2. The CDR3 covers 16 residues. The ends lost 0 bases at V and 6 bases at J; junction bases unmatched: 6. Germline V gene sequence: CDR1 SGHRS, CDR2 YFSETQ. This CDR3 is CASSLVLAGIGNEQFF. The CDR3 DNA reads TGCGCCAGCAGCTTGGTACTAGCGGGAATCGGCAATGAGCAGTTCTTC.

This clonotype was detected ten times or more. The chain uses TRBV7-9 and TRBJ1-2; D unresolved. This CDR3 has 15 residues. Germline values: CDR1 SEHNR, CDR2 FQNEAQ (reference sequence). Trimming removed 1 base from V and 4 bases from J, with 13 bases in between. CDR3 sequence: CASSLGESFVYGYTF. The CDR3 DNA follows: TGTGCCAGCAGCTTAGGAGAAAGTTTCGTCTATGGCTACACCTTC.

This clonotype was observed many times. The V gene is TRBV19, the J gene TRBJ2-2, with 7 positions matching TRBD2. J lost 6 bases, V lost 11 bases, and 3 bases had no gene match. The CDR3 is made up of 11 amino acids. Germline assignment: CDR1 LNHDA and CDR2 SQIVND (reference sequence). CDR3 sequence: CAATSAGELFF. The DNA for the CDR3 is TGTGCCGCTACTAGCGCCGGGGAGCTGTTTTTT.

This clonotype has ten or more counts. V gene TRBV20-1 combines with J gene TRBJ2-1, with 9 positions matching TRBD2. Germline CDR1 reads DFQATT; CDR2 reads SNEGSKA (reference sequence). The CDR3 runs to 13 residues. The trim removed 0 bases at V and 16 bases at J, leaving 10 bases unmatched. The CDR3 protein is CSAREGHGTSQFF. The CDR3, as DNA: TGCAGTGCTAGAGAAGGACATGGGACTAGCCAATTCTTC.

This clonotype was seen more than once but under ten times. The rearrangement links TRBV30 to TRBJ1-5; D not resolved. Germline V gene lookup returns CDR1 GTSNPN and CDR2 SVGIG (reference sequence). The CDR3 runs to 12 residues. V shed 1 base and J shed 5 bases, with 6 bases lying between them. The DNA of the CDR3 is TGTGCCTGGAGTGGGAGGCATCAGCCCCAGCATTTT. This encodes CAWSGRHQPQHF.

This clonotype was recorded at least ten times. This rearrangement joins TRBV5-1 to TRBJ2-3, with 12 bases aligning to TRBD1. V was clipped by 3 bases and J by 4 bases; unmatched bases: 6. Germline CDR1 reads SGHRS; CDR2 reads YFSETQ. The CDR3 covers 16 residues. CDR3 sequence (DNA): TGCGCCAGCAGCTGGACCGGGACAGGGGGCGCAGATACGCAGTATTTT. Its protein is CASSWTGTGGADTQYF.

This clonotype has ten or more counts. The chain has TRBV6-1 and TRBJ2-3; no firm D call. This CDR3 is built from 16 residues. V was shortened by 6 bases and J by 2 bases, with 18 bases between the two germline ends. CDR1 MNHNS and CDR2 SASEGT come from the germline V gene. In DNA form, the CDR3 reads TGTGCCAGCAGGGCATCCGGGTCCCTCAACACAGATACGCAGTATTTT. It translates to CASRASGSLNTDTQYF.

The V gene is TRBV6-5, the J gene TRBJ1-2, with unresolved D. This CDR3 region has 14 residues. Germline V gene sequence: CDR1 MNHEY, CDR2 SVGAGI. The V end lost 2 bases, the J end lost 4 bases, and 11 bases lay between the germline ends. The CDR3: CASSYLNGGYGYTF. In DNA form, the CDR3 reads TGTGCCAGCAGTTACCTTAATGGAGGCTATGGCTACACCTTC.

This clonotype has at least ten counts. The chain links TRBV4-1 to TRBJ2-3; the D is unclear. In germline, CDR1 is MGHRA, CDR2 YSYEKL. The CDR3 length is 15 residues. V was shortened by 0 bases and J by 4 bases, with 11 bases between the two germline ends. The CDR3 DNA follows: TGCGCCAGCAGCCAAGATCAGAGGCCCGCAGATACGCAGTATTTT. As protein: CASSQDQRPADTQYF.

This clonotype was recorded at least ten times. This chain links TRBV12-3 or TRBV12-4 with TRBJ2-7, with TRBD1 as a possible D gene (5 bases). Between the trimmed V and J ends, which lost 5 bases and 2 bases, there was a span of 7 bases. The CDR3 spans 12 residues. The CDR3 here is CASSQGPYEQYF. CDR3 bases: TGTGCCAGCAGTCAGGGCCCCTACGAGCAGTACTTC.

This clonotype turned up a few times. J is TRBJ1-5 and V is TRBV7-8, with D possibly matching TRBD1 (6 bases). Germline assignment: CDR1 SGHVS and CDR2 FQNEAQ. The CDR3 covers 12 residues. Trimming shortened V by 4 bases and J by 9 bases, and 10 bases separated the two germline ends. Written as DNA, the CDR3 is TGTGCCAGCAGCTCGAGGGGGTTGCCCCAGCATTTT. It translates to CASSSRGLPQHF.

There are many counts of this clonotype. The chain couples TRBV6-1 to TRBJ1-5; 11 positions agree with TRBD1. The CDR3 runs 16 residues. Germline V gene data show CDR1 as MNHNS and CDR2 as SASEGT. After removal of 0 bases from V and 5 bases from J, the junction contained 3 bases not matched to a gene. DNA for the CDR3: TGTGCCAGCAGTGAAGCCCCGGGACAGGGGGATCAGCCCCAGCATTTT. It is translated as CASSEAPGQGDQPQHF.

The chain couples TRBV4-3 to TRBJ2-2, with D possibly being TRBD1 (7 bases). Germline-derived CDR1 and CDR2 are LGHNA and YSLEER. The CDR3 spans 17 residues. Trimming stripped 4 bases from V and 6 bases from J, with 21 bases between. In DNA form, the CDR3 reads TGCGCCAGCAGCCTACTCCCAGGGGGGTCCGTGGCCGGGGAGCTGTTTTTT. This codes for CASSLLPGGSVAGELFF.

This clonotype was detected many times. This chain connects TRBV19 to TRBJ1-6; 9 positions agree with TRBD1. The CDR3 runs 17 residues. V was clipped by 3 bases and J by 8 bases; unmatched bases: 11. CDR1 is LNHDA, CDR2 SQIVND, per germline (reference sequence). CDR3 sequence (DNA): TGTGCCAGTAGTATCAGTACAGGGGGCAGCCGCTATTCACCCCTCCACTTT. It yields the protein CASSISTGGSRYSPLHF.

J is TRBJ1-2 and V is TRBV18; tentative D call: TRBD1 (6 bases). Germline CDR1 reads KGHSH; CDR2 reads LQKENI. CDR3 length: 13 amino acids. With 4 bases removed from V and 2 bases from J, the gap between germline ends came to 8 bases. In DNA, the CDR3 is TGTGCCAGCTCACGAGGACAGAACTATGGCTACACCTTC. Its translation is CASSRGQNYGYTF.

This clonotype was seen at least ten times. The V and J genes are TRBV5-1 and TRBJ2-7; D call uncertain. This CDR3 region has 13 residues. Germline CDR1 SGHRS, CDR2 YFSETQ. V was clipped by 4 bases and J by 5 bases, with 13 bases between them. CDR3 loop: CASSPTWSDEQYF. In DNA form, the CDR3 reads TGCGCCAGCAGCCCGACATGGTCGGACGAGCAGTACTTC.

The CDR3 here is CAISLGDWDEQYF. The CDR3 nucleotides are TGTGCCATCAGTCTGGGGGATTGGGACGAGCAGTACTTC. V is TRBV10-3 and J is TRBJ2-7; D might be TRBD1 or TRBD2, each matching 5 bases. V dropped 5 bases and J dropped 5 bases, with 13 bases sitting between them. The CDR3 runs to 13 residues. In germline, CDR1 is ENHRY, CDR2 SYGVKD.

This clonotype has at least ten counts. The V gene is TRBV6-1, the J gene TRBJ2-7; TRBD2 matches at 9 bases. The CDR3 is made up of 15 amino acids. Germline V gene data show CDR1 as MNHNS and CDR2 as SASEGT. The J segment lost 2 bases and the V segment lost 1 base, leaving 3 bases of the junction unmatched. The CDR3 protein is CASSEDLAGPYEQYF. Here the CDR3 DNA reads TGTGCCAGCAGTGAAGACCTAGCGGGGCCCTACGAGCAGTACTTC.

Ten or more counts support this clonotype. The V and J genes are TRBV11-2 and TRBJ1-5; 7 bases are a match to TRBD1. The germline V gene encodes CDR1 SGHAT and CDR2 FQNNGV. The trim removed 5 bases at V and 3 bases at J, leaving 10 bases unmatched. CDR3 length: 16 amino acids. This CDR3 is CASSPWTGGINQPQHF. Here the CDR3 DNA reads TGTGCCAGCAGCCCGTGGACAGGCGGCATCAATCAGCCCCAGCATTTT.

This clonotype has ten or more counts. V gene TRBV7-8 combines with J gene TRBJ2-6; possibly TRBD1 or TRBD2 for D (5 bases each). The CDR3 extends over 18 amino acids. Trimming left V 2 bases short and J 3 bases short, with 17 bases between. The V gene's germline CDR1 is SGHVS and CDR2 FQNEAQ. CDR3 loop: CASSLYTGGLVGANVLTF. In DNA, the CDR3 is TGTGCCAGCAGCTTATATACAGGAGGATTGGTTGGGGCCAACGTCCTGACTTTC.

This clonotype was detected ten times or more. The rearrangement links TRBV4-2 to TRBJ2-2, with 10 positions matching TRBD1. After removal of 6 bases from V and 6 bases from J, the junction contained 7 bases not matched to a gene. The CDR3 is 15 amino acids. The germline V gene encodes CDR1 LGHNA and CDR2 YNFKEQ. The CDR3 here is CASRPPGQGPGELFF. The CDR3 DNA follows: TGTGCCAGCAGGCCTCCGGGACAGGGGCCCGGGGAGCTGTTTTTT.